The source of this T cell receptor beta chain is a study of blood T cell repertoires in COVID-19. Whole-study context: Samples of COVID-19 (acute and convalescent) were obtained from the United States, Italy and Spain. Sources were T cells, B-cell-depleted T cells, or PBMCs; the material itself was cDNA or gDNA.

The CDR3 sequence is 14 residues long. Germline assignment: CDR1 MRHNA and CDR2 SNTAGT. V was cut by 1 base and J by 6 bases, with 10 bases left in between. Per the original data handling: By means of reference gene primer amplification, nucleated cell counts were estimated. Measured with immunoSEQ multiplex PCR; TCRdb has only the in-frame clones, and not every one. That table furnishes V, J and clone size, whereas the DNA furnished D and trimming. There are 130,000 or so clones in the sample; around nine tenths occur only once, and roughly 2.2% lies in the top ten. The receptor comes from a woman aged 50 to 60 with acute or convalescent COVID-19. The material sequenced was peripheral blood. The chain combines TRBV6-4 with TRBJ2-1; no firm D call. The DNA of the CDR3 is TGTGCCAGCAGTGACTTAATCTGGAGCAATGAGCAGTTCTTC. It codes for CASSDLIWSNEQFF.